Following are 2 T cell receptor beta chains from one sample sequenced in a study of post-analysis software for immune sequencing data. No cognate antigen is known for these TCRs. General observations from the study: The five TRBV segments detected at higher frequency in patients than in controls included TRBV5-6, TRBV5-1 and TRBV20-1.

Carried by the TCR beta cDNA libraries were unique molecular identifiers. TCRdb re-derived calls from the PCR reads in MiXCR, one entry per CDR3 protein. Here the sample spans a few hundred thousand distinct CDR3 sequences, approximately 38% being singletons. Sequenced: blood. The origin of the receptors is a girl between 2 and 10 years old with multiple sclerosis.

This clonotype has more than one count but fewer than ten. This chain links TRBV25-1 with TRBJ2-7, with D possibly being TRBD2 (6 bases). The CDR3 has 16 residues. Germline assignment: CDR1 MGHDK and CDR2 SYGVNS. Trimming stripped 5 bases from V and 4 bases from J, with 21 bases between. The DNA of the CDR3 is TGTGCCAGCAGTCCTCAGAGGGACTCTCTACCTTACGAGCAGTACTTC. This encodes CASSPQRDSLPYEQYF.

V is TRBV5-6 and J is TRBJ2-7; D call uncertain. The CDR3 length is 14 residues. Germline V lookup: CDR1 SGHDT, CDR2 YYEEEE. V lost 3 bases, J lost 2 bases, and 12 bases lay in between. The CDR3 sequence: CASSSRTRPYEQYF. CDR3 DNA: TGTGCCAGCAGCTCACGGACGAGACCCTACGAGCAGTACTTC.